This T cell receptor beta chain was identified during a study of T cell responses to AZD1222 COVID-19 vaccine. A single count supports this clone. The method was immunoSEQ multiplex PCR; TCRdb's version includes in-frame clones alone and lacks a portion of them. The data hold about 150,000 clones, with about 82% observed a single time. The receptor was derived from an adult who received the MenACWY meningococcal vaccine as a control. This specimen was peripheral blood, taken 28 days after the second dose of the MenACWY control vaccine.

The CDR3 nucleotides read TGTGCCAGCAGCCTCTCGCGCAATCAGCCCCAGCATTTT. Translation: CASSLSRNQPQHF. The chain has TRBV11-3 and TRBJ1-5; D unclear. Trimming removed 5 bases at V and 2 bases at J, with 7 bases between. Germline values: CDR1 SGHNT, CDR2 YENEEA. CDR3 length: 13 amino acids.